These T cell receptor beta chains were read from a single sample in a study of T cells in Graves' hyperthyroidism and ophthalmopathy. One entry per CDR3 protein, called by TCRdb with MiXCR from the multiplex PCR reads. The table includes about 380,000 distinct CDR3 sequences, approximately 12% detected once. The sample was blood. All receptors come from a man aged 25 to 45 with Graves' hyperthyroidism that later progressed to Graves' ophthalmopathy. Each CDR3 is given without its conserved first and last residue. A row's size may be missing; if present it is once, few, many or a size class.

clone_size,v_call,cdr3_aa
.,TRBV7-8,ASSLGDRAGPGELF
.,TRBV6-1,ASSEVGLGRGKNELF
.,TRBV12-3/TRBV12-4,ASSQGRQGGEETQY
many,TRBV11-2,ASSLGSGLAHEQY
few,TRBV9,ASSADPGQGFRGYT
many,TRBV12-3/TRBV12-4,ASSPGQGAHEQY
many,TRBV7-2,ASSLGGFHSGNTIY
many,TRBV7-7,ASSPGTAQETQY
few,TRBV19,ASSIGAGRWF
many,TRBV6-1,ASSAGSEGPYEQY
many,TRBV15,ATSRAGTGYNSPLH
few,TRBV18,ASSPTGTPNTGELF
few,TRBV10-1,ASSEGLAGHQETQY
many,TRBV4-1,ASSKRTGRTEAF
many,TRBV19,ASSVASGGQYNEQF
.,TRBV5-1,ASSAGGGSQETQY
many,TRBV27,ASKESGGYGYT
few,TRBV20-1,SAHREVETQY
few,TRBV30,AWSVKGGWNSPLH
.,TRBV12-3/TRBV12-4,ASSNSGGGTYNEQF
many,TRBV5-1,ASSLAVTATGEAF
.,TRBV20-1,SARDPVTTDTQY
.,TRBV10-1,ASRRYQPQH
.,TRBV24-1,ATSDPGTGELF
.,TRBV19,ASSQAFRDGRAEQY
many,TRBV28,ASRISLRGNQPQH